The clone carrying this T cell receptor (beta chain) occurred many times. Its cognate antigen is unknown. MiXCR, applied by TCRdb to the RT-PCR reads, yields one record per CDR3 protein. The profile shows approximately 530,000 distinct CDR3 sequences, 10% to 15% of them singletons. This sample stems from a study of response to subunit inactivated influenza vaccine. The study's findings and limits: Authors suggested few new T cells are recruited by each seasonal influenza vaccination.

Trimming took off 7 bases at V and 7 bases at J, with 14 bases between the two ends. Germline CDR1 and CDR2: SNHLY and FYNNEI. The length of the CDR3 is 13 residues. The chain couples TRBV2 to TRBJ2-1; a weak D match, TRBD2 (6 bases). The material was PBMCs from blood, obtained 45 days after vaccination. The sequence was collected from a man in his forties or fifties who received an inactivated influenza vaccine. The DNA for the CDR3 is TGTGCCAGCACCGAAACGCGGGATAATGAGCAGTTCTTC. As protein: CASTETRDNEQFF.